The 24 T cell receptor beta chains given below trace back to one sample, sequenced in a study of blood T cell repertoires in COVID-19 (dated by TCRdb to 2020 to 2022). Receptors were amplified or captured by the immunoSEQ multiplex PCR assay. TCRdb retrieved this table from immuneACCESS and kept in-frame rearrangements only. Not all clones are present; in checked studies, unresolved V genes account for under half, and no reason is known for the remainder. The sample contains a few hundred thousand clones, 85% of them found a single time. Jointly, the top ten make up 2.9% of the sample. The sequenced sample consisted of peripheral blood. These TCRs come from a man aged 50-59 years who had recovered from COVID-19.

The chain employs TRBV4-1 and TRBJ1-1, with 9 bases lining up with TRBD1. This CDR3 is built from 17 residues. After removal of 1 base from V and 0 bases from J, the junction contained 6 bases not matched to a gene. Germline V lookup: CDR1 MGHRA, CDR2 YSYEKL. The CDR3 spells CASSQAPRDRVNTEAFF. The CDR3 DNA follows: TGCGCCAGCAGCCAAGCCCCCAGGGACAGGGTGAACACTGAAGCTTTCTTT.

The rearrangement joins TRBV11-2 to TRBJ2-1, with D tentatively TRBD2 (5 bases). Germline V lookup: CDR1 SGHAT, CDR2 FQNNGV. The V and J ends lost 1 base and 4 bases respectively, with 11 bases between them. The CDR3 totals 15 residues. CDR3 DNA sequence: TGTGCCAGCAGCTTAGTTCTAGGAGGATACAATGAGCAGTTCTTC. It encodes CASSLVLGGYNEQFF.

The V call is TRBV19, the J call TRBJ2-1; 9 positions match TRBD2. The germline CDR1 and CDR2 sequences are LNHDA and SQIVND (reference sequence). This CDR3 spans 15 amino acids. V lost 4 bases to trimming and J lost 5 bases; unmatched junction nucleotides: 6. In DNA form, the CDR3 reads TGTGCCAGTAGTACCGGGACTAGCAGCAACAATGAGCAGTTCTTC. It specifies CASSTGTSSNNEQFF. The entire variable domain, with the rest obtained from reference TRBV19 and TRBJ2-1, is as follows: DGGITQSPKYLFRKEGQNVTLSCEQNLNHDAMYWYRQDPGQGLRLIYYSQIVNDFQKGDIAEGYSVSREKKESFPLTVTSAQKNPTAFYLCASSTGTSSNNEQFFGPGTRLTVL.

This chain connects TRBV7-9 to TRBJ2-7, with a possible D match to TRBD2 (5 bases). V lost 3 bases and J lost 0, with 9 bases in between. From germline, CDR1 is SEHNR and CDR2 FQNEAQ (reference sequence). The CDR3 is made up of 14 amino acids. The CDR3 bases are TGTGCCAGCAGCTTCGGGGAATTCTCCTACGAGCAGTACTTC. Amino acids: CASSFGEFSYEQYF.

In its sample, this clone was seen once. The rearrangement uses TRBV27 and TRBJ2-5; 9 bases map to TRBD1. The CDR3 is 14 amino acids. Germline values: CDR1 MNHEY, CDR2 SMNVEV (reference sequence). Trimming removed 5 bases from V and 7 bases from J; junction bases left unmatched: 8. The CDR3 sequence: CASSPSGQGGTQYF. The CDR3 DNA sequence: TGTGCCAGCAGTCCATCGGGACAGGGAGGGACCCAGTACTTC.

The chain joins TRBV6-2 or TRBV6-3 to TRBJ2-7; 9 bases agree with TRBD2. V shed 5 bases and J 6 bases; nucleotides not matched to a gene: 11. The CDR3 runs 15 residues. Per germline, CDR1 MNHEY and CDR2 SVGEGT. CDR3 coding DNA: TGTGCCAGCAGTCCCGGACTAGCGATTATCGGCGAGCAGTACTTC. It is translated as CASSPGLAIIGEQYF.

As regards this clone: A junction boundary mismatches the germline segment, possibly from a read error. This chain uses TRBV29-1 with TRBJ2-7, with TRBD2 identical over 7 bases. The CDR3 runs 12 residues. CDR1 and CDR2 from the germline V gene are SQVTM and ANQGSEA. The CDR3 here is CSVEDGGREQYF. CDR3 nucleotides: TGCAGCGTGGAAGACGGGGGGAGGGAGCAGTACTTC.

The chain uses TRBV28 and TRBJ1-2; 11 bases are shared with TRBD1. Per the germline V gene, CDR1 is MDHEN and CDR2 is SYDVKM. CDR3 length: 15 amino acids. J was trimmed by 4 bases and V by 6 bases; bases with no gene match: 7. CDR3: CASSSGTGGFYGYTF. In DNA, the CDR3 is TGTGCCAGCAGCTCGGGGACAGGGGGATTCTATGGCTACACCTTC.

The chain combines TRBV30 with TRBJ2-3; a weak D match, TRBD2 (6 bases). Germline V gene data show CDR1 as GTSNPN and CDR2 as SVGIG (reference sequence). V was clipped by 8 bases and J by 4 bases, with 19 bases between them. This CDR3 has 14 residues. CDR3 protein: CAGTGGLSADTQYF. DNA for the CDR3: TGTGCCGGGACTGGAGGGCTGAGCGCAGATACGCAGTATTTT.

V gene TRBV7-2 combines with J gene TRBJ1-1, with D perhaps TRBD1 (6 bases). Trimming shortened V by 4 bases and J by 2 bases, and 17 bases separated the two germline ends. The germline gives CDR1 SGHTA, CDR2 FQGNSA. The CDR3 is made up of 16 amino acids. Here the CDR3 reads CASSSRAVTGNTEAFF. The DNA for the CDR3 is TGTGCCAGCAGCTCGCGGGCCGTGACAGGCAACACTGAAGCTTTCTTT.

The rearrangement uses TRBV11-2 and TRBJ2-5; TRBD2 agrees at 10 bases. The germline V gene encodes CDR1 SGHAT and CDR2 FQNNGV. Trimming at V came to 3 bases and at J to 2 bases, leaving 6 bases not matched to a gene. The CDR3 has 16 residues. The CDR3 bases are TGTGCCAGCAGCTTCGTGCTAGCGGGAGCTCAAGAGACCCAGTACTTC. Residues: CASSFVLAGAQETQYF.

This chain links TRBV19 with TRBJ2-5; weak D call: TRBD1 (6 bases). Trimming removed 6 bases from V and 5 bases from J, with 19 bases in between. CDR1 is LNHDA, CDR2 SQIVND, per germline (reference sequence). The CDR3 length is 15 residues. Here the CDR3 DNA reads TGTGCCAGTAGCAAAAACAGGGCGGCGTTGGAGACCCAGTACTTC. It translates to CASSKNRAALETQYF.

This chain joins TRBV24-1 and TRBJ2-7; D is unresolved. Germline lookup yields CDR1 KGHDR and CDR2 SFDVKD. The germline V and J ends were trimmed by 3 bases and 2 bases, with 4 bases remaining between them. The CDR3 consists of 12 residues. The CDR3 DNA follows: TGTGCCACCAGTGATGCGACCTACGAGCAGTACTTC. Translation gives CATSDATYEQYF.

The chain has TRBV5-1 and TRBJ2-2; D ambiguous. Trimming took off 2 bases at V and 5 bases at J, with 7 bases between the two ends. The CDR3 is 13 residues long. Looked up from germline, CDR1 is SGHRS and CDR2 is YFSETQ. The CDR3 region is CASSLIVTGELFF. The DNA of the CDR3 is TGCGCCAGCAGCTTAATCGTTACCGGGGAGCTGTTTTTT.

This clone has just a few counts. The CDR3 DNA follows: TGTGCCAGCAGTTTAGGACTGAATAATTCACCCCTCCACTTT. It translates to CASSLGLNNSPLHF. The gene calls are TRBV27 and TRBJ1-6, with D uncertain. Trimming cost V 2 bases and J 5 bases, with 7 bases left between them. This CDR3 has 14 residues. Germline V gene data show CDR1 as MNHEY and CDR2 as SMNVEV (reference sequence).

The chain is built from TRBV30 and TRBJ2-7; the D gene is possibly TRBD1 (6 bases). The CDR3 extends over 13 amino acids. The germline V and J ends were trimmed by 3 bases and 2 bases, with 11 bases remaining between them. Germline CDR1 is GTSNPN and CDR2 is SVGIG (reference sequence). The CDR3, as DNA: TGTGCCTGGAGGGAGGACAGTCCCTACGAGCAGTACTTC. Translation gives CAWREDSPYEQYF.

The genes are TRBV5-5 and TRBJ1-5, with D possibly TRBD1 on 5 matching bases. V was shortened by 2 bases and J by 4 bases, with 19 bases between the two germline ends. The CDR3 has 17 residues. Per the germline V gene, CDR1 is SGHKS and CDR2 is YYEKEE (reference sequence). The CDR3 coding sequence is TGTGCCAGCAGCTTTAGATTGTTGGGGGGAGCGAATCAGCCCCAGCATTTT. Residues: CASSFRLLGGANQPQHF.

In DNA, the CDR3 is TGTGCCAGCAGTGGGTCTGACAGGGCCAAAAACACTGAAGCTTTCTTT. This translates into CASSGSDRAKNTEAFF. The V gene is TRBV28, the J gene TRBJ1-1; 7 nucleotides line up with TRBD1. V was pared by 5 bases and J by 2 bases, with 11 bases of the junction left unmatched. The CDR3 has 16 amino acids. The germline V gene encodes CDR1 MDHEN and CDR2 SYDVKM.

This clone came up a few times. The chain joins TRBV15 to TRBJ1-1; maybe TRBD1 (6 bases). V was cut by 1 base and J by 6 bases, with 15 bases left in between. This CDR3 comprises 15 residues. Germline assignment: CDR1 LNHNV and CDR2 YYDKDF (reference sequence). In DNA form, the CDR3 reads TGTGCCACCAGCAGAGGTTCGGGGGGCCTAGCTGAAGCTTTCTTT. Encoded protein: CATSRGSGGLAEAFF.

The rearrangement joins TRBV5-4 to TRBJ2-7, with 7 positions matching TRBD2. The J segment lost 0 bases and the V segment lost 2 bases, leaving 5 bases of the junction unmatched. Germline V gene sequence: CDR1 SGHNT, CDR2 YYREEE (reference sequence). The CDR3 sequence is 15 residues long. The CDR3 coding sequence is TGTGCCAGCAGCTTTCACGGGGGGAGCTCCTACGAGCAGTACTTC. Translation: CASSFHGGSSYEQYF.

This chain joins TRBV27 and TRBJ2-7; 11 positions agree with TRBD2. The germline gives CDR1 MNHEY, CDR2 SMNVEV (reference sequence). The CDR3 has 14 residues. V trimming: 6 bases; J trimming: 4 bases; junction bases outside the gene matches: 5. The CDR3 loop is CASRTLAGVYEQYF. The DNA for the CDR3 is TGTGCCAGCAGAACACTAGCGGGAGTTTACGAGCAGTACTTC.

The chain combines TRBV5-1 with TRBJ2-7, with D possibly TRBD2 on 5 matching bases. The CDR3 sequence is 14 residues long. Germline CDR1 and CDR2: SGHRS and YFSETQ. Trimming cost V 4 bases and J 3 bases, with 14 bases left between them. The CDR3 is CASSPLASHYEQYF. The DNA for the CDR3 is TGCGCCAGCAGCCCCCTAGCTAGCCACTACGAGCAGTACTTC. Supplemented by reference TRBV5-1 and TRBJ2-7, the full variable domain reads KAGVTQTPRYLIKTRGQQVTLSCSPISGHRSVSWYQQTPGQGLQFLFEYFSETQRNKGNFPGRFSGRQFSNSRSEMNVSTLELGDSALYLCASSPLASHYEQYFGPGTRLTVT.

The chain links TRBV6-1 to TRBJ2-5; 7 bases fit TRBD1. In germline, CDR1 is MNHNS, CDR2 SASEGT. This CDR3 has 16 residues. V lost 1 base, J lost 4 bases, and 9 bases stayed unmatched. The CDR3 coding sequence is TGTGCCAGCAGTGAAGGCACAGGGGTATTGAGAGAGACCCAGTACTTC. It translates to CASSEGTGVLRETQYF.

V and J are TRBV29-1 and TRBJ2-1; D is unresolved. This CDR3 comprises 13 residues. Germline CDR1 is SQVTM and CDR2 is ANQGSEA. V was shortened by 0 bases and J by 7 bases, with 10 bases between the two germline ends. The CDR3 protein is CSVEEGFGNEQFF. In DNA form, the CDR3 reads TGCAGCGTTGAAGAGGGTTTCGGGAATGAGCAGTTCTTC.